This passage covers 9 T cell receptor beta chains from one sample sequenced in a study of T-cell reconstitution after alpha-beta-depleted transplantation in children. During its preparation, the TCRbeta library received unique molecular identifiers. TCRdb analysed the PCR reads with MiXCR anew, one entry per CDR3 protein. The data hold hundreds of thousands of distinct CDR3 sequences, with approximately 15% observed a single time. Sample: PBMCs from the stem cell graft donor, taken from the stem cell graft. The receptors were gathered from a human donor who donated a stem cell graft to a child with acute myeloid leukemia.

This clonotype was picked up many times. The gene calls are TRBV20-1 and TRBJ2-1; a possible D gene is TRBD1 (8 bases). The V and J ends lost 0 bases and 6 bases respectively, with 15 bases between them. The CDR3 is 15 residues long. CDR1 and CDR2 (germline): DFQATT, SNEGSKA (reference sequence). The CDR3 DNA reads as TGCAGTGCTAGAGAAGGGAACAGGGGGGGCAATGAGCAGTTCTTC. This translates into CSAREGNRGGNEQFF.

For this clonotype: Since a much larger clone is just one base distant, this may be a read error. This chain connects TRBV7-9 to TRBJ2-7; D is unclear. CDR1 is SEHNR and CDR2 is FQNEAQ in the germline V gene (reference sequence). This CDR3 is built from 13 residues. The CDR3 nucleotides are TGTGCCAGCAGCTTGGGCAGTGTCTACGGGCAGTACGTC. The encoded protein is CASSLGSVYGQYV.

This clonotype was seen repeatedly, ten times or more. V and J are TRBV12-3 or TRBV12-4 and TRBJ1-3, with D unclear. This CDR3 has 16 residues. The V and J ends lost 3 bases and 0 bases respectively, with 12 bases between them. The CDR3 nucleotides are TGTGCCAGCAGTTTCCTGTTGGGTGCCTCTGGAAACACCATATATTTT. Its protein product is CASSFLLGASGNTIYF.

This clonotype was seen ten or more times. V gene TRBV20-1 combines with J gene TRBJ2-1, with 10 bases aligning to TRBD2. With V trimmed by 0 bases and J by 9 bases, 14 bases remained unmatched. Per the germline V gene, CDR1 is DFQATT and CDR2 is SNEGSKA (reference sequence). The CDR3 sequence is 17 residues long. CDR3 in DNA: TGCAGTGCTAGAGATTTTGGGCTAACTAGCGGGGTGGGTGAGCAGTTCTTC. Amino acid sequence: CSARDFGLTSGVGEQFF.

Only a few counts were recorded for this clonotype. The chain carries TRBV6-5 and TRBJ1-2; D is unresolved. The CDR3 has 15 amino acids. Trimming removed 2 bases at V and 2 bases at J, with 12 bases between. CDR1 and CDR2 (germline): MNHEY, SVGAGI. CDR3 coding DNA: TGTGCCAGCAGTTACCCTACCCAACCCAACTATGGCTACACCTTC. Translated, it gives CASSYPTQPNYGYTF.

This clonotype was detected ten times or more. This sequence joins TRBV12-3 or TRBV12-4 and TRBJ1-2; no definite D call. The CDR3 has 14 residues. With 6 bases removed from V and 6 bases from J, the gap between germline ends came to 17 bases. CDR3 in amino acids: CASSPTGSPDGYTF. In nucleotides, the CDR3 is TGTGCCAGCAGCCCTACGGGGAGCCCCGATGGCTACACCTTC.

This sequence joins TRBV12-3 or TRBV12-4 and TRBJ1-1, with D possibly being TRBD1 (5 bases). This CDR3 has 14 amino acids. With 2 bases removed from V and 3 bases from J, the gap between germline ends came to 10 bases. For the CDR3, the DNA is TGTGCCAGCAGTTTACGGGGGAGCCACACTGAAGCTTTCTTT. It specifies CASSLRGSHTEAFF.

The chain couples TRBV14 to TRBJ2-7; D gene uncertain. CDR3 length equals 14 residues. V gave up 5 bases and J gave up 2 bases, with 13 bases separating them. CDR1 SGHDN and CDR2 FVKESK come from the germline V gene. The CDR3 nucleotides read TGTGCCAGCAGCGATCCCGATTCGGCCTACGAGCAGTACTTC. The encoded protein is CASSDPDSAYEQYF. The full variable domain, its missing parts supplied by reference TRBV14 and TRBJ2-7, is EAGVTQFPSHSVIEKGQTVTLRCDPISGHDNLYWYRRVMGKEIKFLLHFVKESKQDESGMPNNRFLAERTGGTYSTLKVQPAELEDSGVYFCASSDPDSAYEQYFGPGTRLTVT.

There are a few counts of this clonotype. The chain combines TRBV5-1 with TRBJ1-3; D gene ambiguous. With 1 base removed from V and 0 bases from J, the gap between germline ends came to 5 bases. Germline values: CDR1 SGHRS, CDR2 YFSETQ. The CDR3 totals 14 residues. CDR3 sequence (DNA): TGCGCCAGCAGCTTGTCGATCTCTGGAAACACCATATATTTT. Its translation: CASSLSISGNTIYF. Based on the CDR3 plus reference TRBV5-1 and TRBJ1-3, the full variable domain is KAGVTQTPRYLIKTRGQQVTLSCSPISGHRSVSWYQQTPGQGLQFLFEYFSETQRNKGNFPGRFSGRQFSNSRSEMNVSTLELGDSALYLCASSLSISGNTIYFGEGSWLTVV.